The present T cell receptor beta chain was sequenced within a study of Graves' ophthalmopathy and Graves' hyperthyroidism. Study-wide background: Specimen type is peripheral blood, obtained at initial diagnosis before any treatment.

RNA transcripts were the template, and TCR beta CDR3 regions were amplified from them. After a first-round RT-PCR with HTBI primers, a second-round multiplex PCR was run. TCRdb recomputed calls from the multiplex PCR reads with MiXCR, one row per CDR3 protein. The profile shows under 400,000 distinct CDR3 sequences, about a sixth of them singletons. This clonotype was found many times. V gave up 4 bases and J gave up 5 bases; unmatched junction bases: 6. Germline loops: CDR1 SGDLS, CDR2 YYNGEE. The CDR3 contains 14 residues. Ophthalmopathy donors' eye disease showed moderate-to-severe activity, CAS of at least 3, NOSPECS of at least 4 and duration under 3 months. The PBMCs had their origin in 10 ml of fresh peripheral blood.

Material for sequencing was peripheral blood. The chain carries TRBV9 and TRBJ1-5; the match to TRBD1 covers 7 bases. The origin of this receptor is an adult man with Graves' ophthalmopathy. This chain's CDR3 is CASSSGTDHQPQHF. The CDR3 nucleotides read TGTGCCAGCAGCTCCGGGACAGACCATCAGCCCCAGCATTTT.